These 26 T cell receptor beta chains were all obtained from the same sample, sequenced in a study of spatial heterogeneity in lung cancer (dated by TCRdb to the late 2010s). The time point label, as the study defines it: sample taken at primary tumor resection. Library preparation used 5' RACE. These reads were obtained on a NextSeq 500. TCRdb ran its own pipeline on the public reads, namely fastp trimming at Q25 and MiXCR clone calling, and kept in-frame beta chains. Rows are combined by CDR3 protein, so each entry shows the most common genes and DNA. Counted in this sample were more than 65,000 distinct CDR3 sequences; about 8.5% of them appeared once. Together, the top ten hold almost 7% of the sample. This specimen consisted of PBMCs, obtained at surgery. The receptor source for this set is a male donor with early-stage non-small cell lung cancer.

The chain couples TRBV6-2 or TRBV6-3 to TRBJ1-2; the D is unclear. V lost 5 bases and J 2 bases, leaving 18 bases between the germline ends. The CDR3 has 16 residues. From germline, CDR1 is MNHEY and CDR2 SVGEGT. Written as DNA, the CDR3 is TGTGCCAGCAGTCTCCACCGCGGAAACGCCAACTATGGCTACACCTTC. This translates into CASSLHRGNANYGYTF.

J is TRBJ1-5 and V is TRBV20-1, with 9 nucleotides matching TRBD1. This CDR3 region has 17 residues. The ends lost 2 bases at V and 7 bases at J; junction bases unmatched: 15. Germline CDR1 is DFQATT and CDR2 is SNEGSKA (reference sequence). The CDR3 spells CSARPGTGHLGSQPQHF. The CDR3 DNA reads as TGCAGTGCTAGACCCGGGACAGGGCATCTAGGTTCCCAGCCCCAGCATTTT.

In its sample, this clonotype is medium-sized. This chain links TRBV6-2 or TRBV6-3 with TRBJ1-1, with no clear D. The CDR3 has 11 residues. V was cut by 5 bases and J by 7 bases, with 8 bases left in between. The V gene's germline CDR1 is MNHEY and CDR2 SVGEGT. The CDR3 region is CASSPGFEAFF. As DNA, the CDR3 is TGTGCCAGCAGTCCCGGATTTGAAGCTTTCTTT.

The J gene is TRBJ2-7, the V gene TRBV29-1; D is possibly TRBD1 (6 bases). Germline V CDR1 and CDR2: SQVTM, ANQGSEA. The CDR3 consists of 11 residues. The V end lost 4 bases, the J end lost 2 bases, and 6 bases lay between the germline ends. The CDR3 DNA reads TGCAGCGTTGGGACAGCCTACGAGCAGTACTTC. Protein sequence: CSVGTAYEQYF.

The chain combines TRBV20-1 with TRBJ2-1; D is unclear. CDR1 is DFQATT and CDR2 is SNEGSKA in the germline V gene (reference sequence). V lost 0 bases, J lost 12 bases, and 15 bases lay in between. The CDR3 covers 13 residues. The DNA for the CDR3 is TGCAGTGCTAGAGATCCCCTAGGCCCCGGGCAGTTCTTC. It codes for CSARDPLGPGQFF.

This clonotype was seen only a few times. The CDR3 DNA follows: TGTGCCAGCAGTTTAGGGGGCGGACAGCCCCAGCATTTT. This sequence encodes CASSLGGGQPQHF. The chain recombines TRBV12-3 or TRBV12-4 with TRBJ1-5, with a weak D call TRBD1 (5 bases). This CDR3 is 13 amino acids long. V was trimmed by 1 base and J by 7 bases, leaving 8 bases between them.

This clonotype has just a few counts. V usage is TRBV30 and J usage is TRBJ2-1; no clear D gene. Per germline, CDR1 GTSNPN and CDR2 SVGIG (reference sequence). The CDR3 consists of 11 residues. V lost 4 bases to trimming and J lost 4 bases, with 5 bases between them. As DNA, the CDR3 is TGTGCCTGGAAAGGGTACAATGAGCAGTTCTTC. This sequence encodes CAWKGYNEQFF.

In its sample, this clonotype was seen many times. V gene TRBV11-2 combines with J gene TRBJ2-3; no clear D gene. The CDR3 loop spans 16 amino acids. Germline V CDR1 and CDR2: SGHAT, FQNNGV. Trimming took off 2 bases at V and 6 bases at J, with 18 bases between the two ends. The CDR3 nucleotides read TGTGCCAGCAGCTTAAACCGGGTCTCCTGGTCGGATACGCAGTATTTT. Translation gives CASSLNRVSWSDTQYF.

The chain has TRBV10-3 and TRBJ2-3; D is unresolved. Trimming stripped 0 bases from V and 7 bases from J, with 8 bases between. This CDR3 contains 13 residues. Germline V gives CDR1 ENHRY, CDR2 SYGVKD. This CDR3 reads CAISESVGNTQYF. The CDR3 DNA reads as TGTGCCATCAGTGAGTCGGTAGGGAATACGCAGTATTTT.

This clonotype was picked up many times. This chain joins TRBV12-3 or TRBV12-4 and TRBJ2-5, with D possibly being TRBD1 or TRBD2 (5 bases each). V was pared by 7 bases and J by 4 bases, with 16 bases between. This CDR3 has 14 residues. As DNA, the CDR3 is TGTGCCAGCACCCCCCGAGAGGGGCTAGAGACCCAGTACTTC. Amino acids: CASTPREGLETQYF.

This clonotype was observed at least ten times. The chain has TRBV2 and TRBJ2-5, with D unclear. Germline loops: CDR1 SNHLY, CDR2 FYNNEI. Trimming pared 4 bases from V and 5 bases from J, leaving 5 bases between. The CDR3 extends over 11 amino acids. The CDR3 is CASSAWETQYF. CDR3 nucleotides: TGTGCCAGCAGTGCTTGGGAGACCCAGTACTTC.

The rearrangement links TRBV9 to TRBJ1-3, with TRBD1 as a possible D gene (6 bases). Trimming took off 1 base at V and 0 bases at J, with 11 bases between the two ends. The CDR3 covers 16 residues. The germline CDR1 and CDR2 sequences are SGDLS and YYNGEE. This CDR3 is CASSVTGMASGNTIYF. The CDR3 DNA reads TGTGCCAGCAGCGTAACAGGGATGGCCTCTGGAAACACCATATATTTT.

The sample holds many counts of this clonotype. The chain has TRBV24-1 and TRBJ2-7, with D possibly TRBD1 on 6 matching bases. The CDR3 has 15 amino acids. The V end lost 3 bases, the J end lost 5 bases, and 16 bases lay between the germline ends. Germline CDR1 is KGHDR and CDR2 is SFDVKD. Here the CDR3 reads CATSDPSRGAHEQYF. DNA of the CDR3: TGTGCCACCAGTGATCCCTCCAGGGGAGCCCACGAGCAGTACTTC.

The table lists this clonotype with many counts. The chain carries TRBV5-4 and TRBJ2-1; 7 positions match TRBD2. The CDR3 length is 16 residues. CDR1 SGHNT and CDR2 YYREEE come from the germline V gene (reference sequence). Germline trimming cut 0 bases from V and 6 bases from J; bases unmatched to any gene: 9. The CDR3 sequence is CASSLDPGGPTNEQFF. CDR3 sequence (DNA): TGTGCCAGCAGCTTGGATCCGGGAGGCCCTACCAATGAGCAGTTCTTC. Supplemented by reference TRBV5-4 and TRBJ2-1, the full variable domain reads ETGVTQSPTHLIKTRGQQVTLRCSSQSGHNTVSWYQQALGQGPQFIFQYYREEENGRGNFPPRFSGLQFPNYSSELNVNALELDDSALYLCASSLDPGGPTNEQFFGPGTRLTVL.

The genes are TRBV7-2 and TRBJ2-1, with TRBD2 as a possible D gene (5 bases). The CDR3 sequence is 13 residues long. Germline loops: CDR1 SGHTA, CDR2 FQGNSA. Trimming pared 6 bases from V and 7 bases from J, leaving 13 bases between. The CDR3 bases are TGTGCCAGCAGGCTAGCCTCGGGGAATGAGCAGTTCTTC. Protein: CASRLASGNEQFF.

This clonotype has at least ten counts. V gene TRBV19 combines with J gene TRBJ2-7; 9 nucleotides line up with TRBD1. The CDR3 loop spans 16 amino acids. CDR1 and CDR2 (germline): LNHDA, SQIVND (reference sequence). With V trimmed by 2 bases and J by 1 base, 6 bases remained unmatched. The CDR3 loop reads CASSISTGGFSYEQYF. The CDR3 region has the DNA TGTGCCAGTAGTATATCAACAGGGGGCTTTTCCTACGAGCAGTACTTC.

This clonotype was seen at least ten times. CDR3 in DNA: TGCAGCGCCTTGACCGGGGCTGTATCCTACGAGCAGTACTTC. Amino acid sequence: CSALTGAVSYEQYF. The chain joins TRBV29-1 to TRBJ2-7; D is tentatively TRBD1 or TRBD2 (5 bases each). CDR1 SQVTM and CDR2 ANQGSEA come from the germline V gene. The CDR3 has 14 amino acids. Trimming shortened V by 7 bases and J by 1 base, and 17 bases separated the two germline ends.

Worth noting for this clonotype: Possible read error: a much larger clone is one base away. This chain connects TRBV10-3 to TRBJ2-2; no clear D. CDR1 ENHRY and CDR2 SYGVKD come from the germline V gene. This CDR3 spans 13 amino acids. In DNA, the CDR3 is TGTGTCATCAGTGAGTCCCAGGCCGGGGAGCTGTTTTTT. Translated: CVISESQAGELFF.

This clonotype was counted many times. This CDR3 is CASSSLGGQPQHF. The CDR3 nucleotides are TGTGCCAGCAGTTCATTAGGGGGTCAGCCCCAGCATTTT. This chain connects TRBV7-2 to TRBJ1-5, with D possibly being TRBD1 (6 bases). The ends were cut back, 6 bases at V and 6 bases at J, with 12 bases in the middle. Germline CDR1 reads SGHTA; CDR2 reads FQGNSA. This CDR3 contains 13 residues.

The rearrangement uses TRBV7-2 and TRBJ2-7, with TRBD2 matching over 9 bases. The ends lost 5 bases at V and 3 bases at J; junction bases unmatched: 5. Looked up from germline, CDR1 is SGHTA and CDR2 is FQGNSA. The CDR3 consists of 14 residues. CDR3: CASSPQTSGYEQYF. The CDR3 DNA is TGTGCCAGCAGCCCTCAGACTAGCGGCTACGAGCAGTACTTC.

CDR3 region: CSVGQGGYNEQFF. In nucleotides, the CDR3 is TGCAGCGTCGGACAGGGGGGTTACAATGAGCAGTTCTTC. The V call is TRBV29-1, the J call TRBJ2-1; 10 bases fit TRBD1. The V gene's germline CDR1 is SQVTM and CDR2 ANQGSEA. V trimming: 6 bases; J trimming: 4 bases; junction bases outside the gene matches: 3. This CDR3 has 13 residues.

This clonotype was seen many times. The gene calls are TRBV5-1 and TRBJ2-5; possibly TRBD1 or TRBD2 for D (5 bases each). Trimming shortened V by 4 bases and J by 0 bases, and 7 bases separated the two germline ends. CDR3 size: 13 residues. Germline V gene sequence: CDR1 SGHRS, CDR2 YFSETQ. Here the CDR3 reads CASSRDHQETQYF. CDR3 DNA sequence: TGCGCCAGCAGCCGGGACCACCAAGAGACCCAGTACTTC.

A few counts support this clonotype. The chain joins TRBV3-1 to TRBJ1-2; D gene unclear. The CDR3 runs to 13 residues. Trimming shortened V by 2 bases and J by 5 bases, and 9 bases separated the two germline ends. Looked up from germline, CDR1 is LGHDT and CDR2 is YNNKEL (reference sequence). The CDR3 reads CASSQMRVYGYTF. The CDR3 nucleotides read TGTGCCAGCAGCCAAATGAGGGTGTATGGCTACACCTTC.

This clonotype turned up a few times. The rearrangement joins TRBV12-3 or TRBV12-4 to TRBJ1-1; D gene unclear. The CDR3 loop spans 14 amino acids. Trimming removed 5 bases from V and 2 bases from J, with 12 bases in between. In nucleotides, the CDR3 is TGTGCCAGCAGTCCGCAGGTACTCAACACTGAAGCTTTCTTT. Its protein is CASSPQVLNTEAFF.

This clonotype has a count of ten or more. The V call is TRBV19, the J call TRBJ2-1, with unresolved D. Trimming pared 3 bases from V and 9 bases from J, leaving 6 bases between. CDR3 length: 11 amino acids. Germline loops: CDR1 LNHDA, CDR2 SQIVND (reference sequence). Written as DNA, the CDR3 is TGTGCCAGTAGTATTCGGAGTGAGCAGTTCTTC. Encoded protein: CASSIRSEQFF.

This clonotype was detected only a few times. The chain is built from TRBV5-1 and TRBJ1-1, with a weak D call TRBD1 (6 bases). The CDR3 runs to 13 residues. V was shortened by 0 bases and J by 6 bases, with 9 bases between the two germline ends. The V gene's germline CDR1 is SGHRS and CDR2 YFSETQ. The CDR3 DNA is TGCGCCAGCAGCTTGGGACAGGACGCTGAAGCTTTCTTT. Amino acids: CASSLGQDAEAFF.